The 10 T cell receptor beta chains reported below all come from one sample, sequenced in a study of T cell repertoires in cytomegalovirus infection. Each CDR3 protein gets one entry after TCRdb re-called the reads with MiXCR. The data hold 350,000 to 450,000 distinct CDR3 sequences, with 15% to 20% observed a single time. Sequenced sample: PBMCs. Receptors were obtained from a human donor in good health (CMV status not recorded). Some clones in this sample may be carry-over from other donors' samples.

This clonotype was picked up a small number of times. The chain links TRBV20-1 to TRBJ2-7, with 9 bases identical to TRBD2. The CDR3 sequence is 16 residues long. Germline V gene lookup returns CDR1 DFQATT and CDR2 SNEGSKA (reference sequence). V lost 1 base to trimming and J lost 3 bases; unmatched junction nucleotides: 10. This CDR3 is CSARGSASGNYYEQYF. Here the CDR3 DNA reads TGCAGTGCTAGAGGCTCGGCTAGCGGGAATTACTACGAGCAGTACTTC.

The CDR3: CASSLAGGSGGAWNEQFF. The CDR3 nucleotides read TGCGCCAGCAGCTTGGCGGGGGGTAGCGGGGGGGCCTGGAATGAGCAGTTCTTC. The chain joins TRBV5-1 to TRBJ2-1; 11 bases line up with TRBD2. The CDR3 is 18 amino acids. V shed 0 bases, J shed 7 bases, and the junction held 12 bases outside the gene matches. CDR1 and CDR2 from the germline V gene are SGHRS and YFSETQ.

The table lists this clonotype with a few counts. This chain joins TRBV6-6 and TRBJ1-4; 7 nucleotides match TRBD1. V lost 0 bases, J lost 6 bases, and 7 bases stayed unmatched. CDR1 and CDR2 (germline): MNHNY, SVGAGI (reference sequence). The CDR3 runs to 16 residues. The CDR3 loop is CASSYSTGLLDEKLFF. In nucleotides, the CDR3 is TGTGCCAGCAGTTACTCGACAGGGTTGTTAGATGAAAAACTGTTTTTT.

At least ten counts were recorded for this clonotype. The chain carries TRBV7-6 and TRBJ2-5, with D tentatively TRBD2 (5 bases). Germline assignment: CDR1 SGHVS and CDR2 FNYEAQ. The CDR3 is 16 amino acids. V shed 6 bases and J shed 2 bases, with 19 bases lying between them. The CDR3 DNA sequence: TGTGCCAGCAGTCCCAACCCGCGGGCAGCTCAAGAGACCCAGTACTTC. It codes for CASSPNPRAAQETQYF.

This clonotype came up a few times. This rearrangement joins TRBV7-1 to TRBJ2-3, with TRBD2 identical over 11 bases. TRBV7-1 is an ORF, and what it does is uncertain. Trimming took 5 bases from V and 2 from J; bases not matched to a gene: 6. The CDR3 is 16 residues long. The CDR3 protein is CASSPIAGGTTDTQYF. In DNA form, the CDR3 reads TGTGCCAGCAGCCCCATAGCGGGAGGGACCACAGATACGCAGTATTTT.

This chain joins TRBV28 and TRBJ2-7; D might be TRBD1 (5 bases). Germline CDR1 MDHEN, CDR2 SYDVKM. There are 13 residues in the CDR3. Trimming took 6 bases from V and 4 from J, leaving 13 bases between them. The CDR3 loop reads CASSLLQEYEQYF. The CDR3 DNA sequence: TGTGCCAGCAGCTTACTACAGGAGTACGAGCAGTACTTC.

This clonotype has only a few counts. The chain is built from TRBV12-3 or TRBV12-4 and TRBJ2-3; D gene unclear. The CDR3 covers 15 residues. V lost 7 bases and J lost 8, with 22 bases in between. CDR3 DNA: TGTGCCAGCAACCCGACGGGCCCCACCGAGGCTACGCAGTATTTT. This sequence encodes CASNPTGPTEATQYF.

This chain joins TRBV27 and TRBJ2-7; D gene unclear. Germline V CDR1 and CDR2: MNHEY, SMNVEV (reference sequence). Deletions cut 5 bases from V and 7 bases from J, with 3 bases between. The CDR3 is 9 residues long. The CDR3: CASSPEQYF. The CDR3 nucleotides are TGTGCCAGCAGTCCGGAGCAGTACTTC.

J is TRBJ1-1 and V is TRBV4-1; D is perhaps TRBD1 (5 bases). V lost 7 bases and J 1 base, leaving 10 bases between the germline ends. This CDR3 spans 13 amino acids. Looked up from germline, CDR1 is MGHRA and CDR2 is YSYEKL. The DNA of the CDR3 is TGCGCCAGCAAGCGAGGGGCGAACACTGAAGCTTTCTTT. It yields the protein CASKRGANTEAFF.

The table lists this clonotype with a few counts. The chain carries TRBV14 and TRBJ1-4; D remains unclear. The CDR3 contains 15 residues. The germline CDR1 and CDR2 sequences are SGHDN and FVKESK. Trimming took 1 base from V and 8 from J, leaving 14 bases between them. The CDR3 nucleotides read TGTGCCAGCAGCCAAGCTGCGACAAATCGGGAAAAACTGTTTTTT. This encodes CASSQAATNREKLFF.